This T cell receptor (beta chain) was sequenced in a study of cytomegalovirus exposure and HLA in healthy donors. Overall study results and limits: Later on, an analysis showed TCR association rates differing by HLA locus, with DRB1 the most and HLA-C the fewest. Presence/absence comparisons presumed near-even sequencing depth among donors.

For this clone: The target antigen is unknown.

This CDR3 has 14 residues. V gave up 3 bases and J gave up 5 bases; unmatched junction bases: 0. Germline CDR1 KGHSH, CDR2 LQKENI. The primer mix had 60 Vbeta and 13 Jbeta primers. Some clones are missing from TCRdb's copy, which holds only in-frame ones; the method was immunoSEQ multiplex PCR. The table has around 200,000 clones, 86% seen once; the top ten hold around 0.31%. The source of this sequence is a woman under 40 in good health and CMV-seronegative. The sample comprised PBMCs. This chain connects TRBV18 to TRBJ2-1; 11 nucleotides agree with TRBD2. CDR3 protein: CASSPGLADNEQFF. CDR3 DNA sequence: TGTGCCAGCTCACCGGGACTAGCGGACAATGAGCAGTTCTTC.